Listed below are T cell receptor beta chains from one sample, sequenced in a study of chemoradiotherapy in HPV16-positive cancers. Measured with immunoSEQ multiplex PCR; TCRdb has only the in-frame clones, and not every one. Among more than 25,000 clones, over 90% were seen once, and the ten largest hold roughly 18%. Specimen: blood, collected from a patient who underwent chemoradiotherapy. Receptor source: a human donor with HPV-associated anogenital cancer. CDR3s include the opening cysteine and the closing phenylalanine or tryptophan. The D gene is left open where the match is weak. Where a row states a size, it is once, few, many or the class of an expanded clone; other rows omit it.

>TRBV18|TRBD1|.|TRBJ2-5
TGTGCCAGCTCACCACGACAGGGGCCGGGGGAGACCCAGTACTTC
CASSPRQGPGETQYF
>TRBV18|TRBD1|.|TRBJ2-3
TGTGCCAGCTCACCAAGCCGGGACAGGCGTAGCACAGATACGCAGTATTTT
CASSPSRDRRSTDTQYF
>TRBV7-9|.|.|TRBJ2-6
TGTGCCAGCAGCTTACTAGCCGCCCGCTCTGGGGCCAACGTCCTGACTTTC
CASSLLAARSGANVLTF
>TRBV29-1|.|.|TRBJ2-1
TGCAGCGTTGAAATTGTCAGGGTCGGTTTCGGTGAGCAGTTCTTC
CSVEIVRVGFGEQFF
>TRBV7-2|TRBD2|.|TRBJ2-1
TGTGCCAGCAGCCCCCGAGTGGGCGGCGGGGGAATCAATCCGTTCTTC
CASSPRVGGGGINPFF
>TRBV18|.|.|TRBJ1-2
TGTGCCAGCTCACCTACTGGGGGCCATGGCTACACCTTC
CASSPTGGHGYTF
>TRBV5-1|.|.|TRBJ2-1
TGCGCCAGCAGCTTGAACCCGGCGGGGAATGAGCAGTTCTTC
CASSLNPAGNEQFF
>TRBV4-2|.|.|TRBJ1-2
TGTGCCAGCAGCCAAGCCACAGGGACTAACTATGGCTACACCTTC
CASSQATGTNYGYTF
>TRBV9|.|.|TRBJ2-3
TGTGCCAGCCGCCCCGATCCGGGCGGGGCAACAGATACGCAGTATTTT
CASRPDPGGATDTQYF
>TRBV10-3|.|once|TRBJ2-7
TGTGCCATCAGGGGACTTCTCTCCTACGAGCAGTACTTC
CAIRGLLSYEQYF
>TRBV27|.|once|TRBJ2-1
TGTGCCAGCAGTTTAGCCGCTGGGGGACTCGCTTACAATGAGCAGTTCTTC
CASSLAAGGLAYNEQFF
>TRBV6-1|.|.|TRBJ1-6
TGTGCCAGCGGCCCCAGGGACGGTTCACCCCTCCACTTT
CASGPRDGSPLHF
>TRBV6-1|TRBD1|.|TRBJ1-3
TGTGCCAGCAGAACCCCGGGACAGGGAGGAAACACCATATATTTT
CASRTPGQGGNTIYF
>TRBV6-6|.|.|TRBJ1-2
TGTGCCAGCAGTTACGCCTTGGACGGCCTGGAGGGCTACACCTTC
CASSYALDGLEGYTF
>TRBV19|.|.|TRBJ1-1
TGTGCCAGTAGTATGGGGGACACTGAAGCTTTCTTT
CASSMGDTEAFF
>TRBV4-2|TRBD2|once|TRBJ2-3
TGTGCCAGCAGCCAAGAAGAAACTAGCGGGGTTCCCTATACGCAGTATTTT
CASSQEETSGVPYTQYF
>TRBV5-1|TRBD1|.|TRBJ2-1
TGCGCCAGCAGCCCGGGGACAGGGTGGGACAATGAGCAGTTCTTC
CASSPGTGWDNEQFF
>TRBV7-2|TRBD1|once|TRBJ2-7
TGTGCCAGCAGCATAGGACAGGGGGAATACGAGCAGTACTTC
CASSIGQGEYEQYF
>TRBV18|TRBD1|.|TRBJ2-7
TGTGCCAGCTCACCACCCCGGGACAGGGGTTACGAGCAGTACTTC
CASSPPRDRGYEQYF
>TRBV2|.|.|TRBJ2-1
TGTGCCAGCAGTGCCAAGTCAGAGCAGTTCTTC
CASSAKSEQFF
>TRBV9|TRBD1|.|TRBJ2-5
TGTGCCAGCAGCGTCGGGACAGCCCAAGAGACCCAGTACTTC
CASSVGTAQETQYF
>TRBV5-8|TRBD1|.|TRBJ1-2
TGTGCCAGCAGCCCGGACACGGGACAGGGGGACTATGGCTACACCTTC
CASSPDTGQGDYGYTF
>TRBV19|.|once|TRBJ1-2
TGTGCCACCTCAGATCCCGGGGGGTCCGCTAACTATGGCTACACCTTC
CATSDPGGSANYGYTF
>TRBV7-2|.|.|TRBJ2-7
TGTGCCAGCAGCTTAGCCGAGGGTGGGTACGAGCAGTACTTC
CASSLAEGGYEQYF
>TRBV7-9|.|.|TRBJ2-1
TGTGCCAGCAGCTTATCCTCCGTAAATGAGCAGTTCTTC
CASSLSSVNEQFF
>TRBV7-2|TRBD1|.|TRBJ1-5
TGTGCCAGCAGCGATGGACAGGGCAATCAGCCCCAGCATTTT
CASSDGQGNQPQHF
>TRBV25-1|TRBD1|.|TRBJ1-3
TGTGCCAGCAGTGCCCGGGACAGGGGGCTTAACACCATATATTTT
CASSARDRGLNTIYF
>TRBV11-2|.|.|TRBJ2-7
TGTGCCAGCAGCTTAGAGGTAGGGGCCCTGACGATCTACGAGCAGTACTTC
CASSLEVGALTIYEQYF
>TRBV4-3|.|.|TRBJ2-3
TGCGCCAGCAGCCAAGATCGGGCCTCGGGGTCAGATACGCAGTATTTT
CASSQDRASGSDTQYF
>TRBV4-3|.|.|TRBJ2-7
TGCGCCAGCAGCCAGGGCGGGGAAAAGTACTTC
CASSQGGEKYF
>TRBV25-1|.|.|TRBJ1-2
TGTGCCAGCAGTGCCTGGACAACCCGCTTTTACGGCTACACCTTC
CASSAWTTRFYGYTF
>TRBV18|TRBD2|once|TRBJ2-5
TGTGCCAGCTCACTAAGTGCGGGAGCGGAGACCCAGTACTTC
CASSLSAGAETQYF
>TRBV7-9|TRBD2|.|TRBJ2-1
TGTGCCAGCAGCCCGGGGACTAGCGGGAACAATGAGCAGTTCTTC
CASSPGTSGNNEQFF
>TRBV6-5|TRBD1|.|TRBJ2-2
TGTGCCAGCAGTTACGACAGGGGGCTGCACACCGGGGAGCTGTTTTTT
CASSYDRGLHTGELFF
>TRBV9|.|.|TRBJ2-7
TGTGCCAGCAGCGTTTCACCAGGGGACGGTTACGAGCAGTACTTC
CASSVSPGDGYEQYF
>TRBV7-2|.|.|TRBJ2-7
TGTGCCAGCAGCCTAGAGGGTTCCTCCTACGAGCAGTACTTC
CASSLEGSSYEQYF
>TRBV5-5|.|.|TRBJ1-5
TGTGCCAGCAGCTTGAATTCAGGGAATCAGCCCCAGCATTTT
CASSLNSGNQPQHF
>TRBV18|TRBD2|once|TRBJ2-2
TGTGCCAGCTCACCGGGGACTAGCCTCAACACCGGGGAGCTGTTTTTT
CASSPGTSLNTGELFF
>TRBV27|TRBD2|.|TRBJ2-1
TGTGCCAGCAGTTTATCACAGGTCCTAGCGGGCCTGGGCAATGAGCAGTTCTTC
CASSLSQVLAGLGNEQFF
>TRBV2|TRBD1|few|TRBJ2-2
TGTGCCAGCTCGCTGAGTGGGACAGCGAACACCGGGGAGCTGTTTTTT
CASSLSGTANTGELFF
>TRBV5-4|.|.|TRBJ1-1
TGTGCCAGCAGCTTGGAGGGCTTAGGGGGGGACACTGAAGCTTTCTTT
CASSLEGLGGDTEAFF
>TRBV7-8|TRBD1|.|TRBJ1-5
TGTGCCAGCAGCTTAGATACAGGGGCTAGCAATCAGCCCCAGCATTTT
CASSLDTGASNQPQHF
>TRBV7-9|.|.|TRBJ2-7
TGTGCCAGCAGCACGGGACTGAGGACCTACGAGCAGTACTTC
CASSTGLRTYEQYF
>TRBV18|TRBD2|.|TRBJ2-5
TGTGCCAGCTCAACACTAGCGGGATCTCAAGAGACCCAGTACTTC
CASSTLAGSQETQYF
>TRBV27|.|once|TRBJ1-1
TGTGCCAGCTCCGTTGCGACAGCCACGAACACTGAAGCTTTCTTT
CASSVATATNTEAFF
>TRBV18|.|.|TRBJ1-5
TGTGCCAGCTCACCCTCGAGGGGTTCCCAGCATTTT
CASSPSRGSQHF
>TRBV28|TRBD2|.|TRBJ2-3
TGTGCCAGCAGCTTCGACATGGCCCCCGGGAGGTGGGGCACAGATACGCAGTATTTT
CASSFDMAPGRWGTDTQYF
>TRBV28|TRBD2|.|TRBJ2-7
TGTGCCAGCAGAAGGACTAGCGGGAGTAGTTACGAGCAGTACTTC
CASRRTSGSSYEQYF
>TRBV5-1|.|.|TRBJ1-2
TGCGCCAGCAGCTCCGACATTTACTATGGCTACACCTTC
CASSSDIYYGYTF
>TRBV5-6|TRBD2|.|TRBJ2-7
TGTGCCAGCAGCCCATTAGGGACTAGAGCCTACGAGCAGTACTTC
CASSPLGTRAYEQYF
>TRBV21-1|.|.|TRBJ1-3
TGTGCCAGCAGCGCCCGACAGGGGGTAAGGGGAAACACCATATATTTT
CASSARQGVRGNTIYF
>TRBV15|TRBD1|.|TRBJ2-1
TGTGCCACCAGCAGAGCCGACAGGGGAAGCTCCTACAATGAGCAGTTCTTC
CATSRADRGSSYNEQFF
>TRBV5-4|.|once|TRBJ2-3
TGTGCCAGCAGCGCCGGACTGAACACAGATACGCAGTATTTT
CASSAGLNTDTQYF
>TRBV5-1|.|.|TRBJ1-2
TGCGCCAGCAGCGAACGGGGGGGGAGTTATGGCTACACCTTC
CASSERGGSYGYTF